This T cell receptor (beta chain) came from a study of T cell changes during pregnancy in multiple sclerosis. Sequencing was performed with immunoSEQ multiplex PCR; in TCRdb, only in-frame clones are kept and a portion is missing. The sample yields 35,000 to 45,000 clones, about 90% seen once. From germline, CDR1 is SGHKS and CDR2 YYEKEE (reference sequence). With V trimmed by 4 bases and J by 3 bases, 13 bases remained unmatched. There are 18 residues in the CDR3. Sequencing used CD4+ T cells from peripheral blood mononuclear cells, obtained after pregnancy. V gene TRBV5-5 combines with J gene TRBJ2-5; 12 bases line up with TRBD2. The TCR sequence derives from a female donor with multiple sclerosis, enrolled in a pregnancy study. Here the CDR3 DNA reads TGTGCCAGCAGCCCGGGACAGGGCGGACTAGCGGGGAAAGAGACCCAGTACTTC. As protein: CASSPGQGGLAGKETQYF. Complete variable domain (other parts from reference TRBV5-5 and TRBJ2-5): DAGVTQSPTHLIKTRGQQVTLRCSPISGHKSVSWYQQVLGQGPQFIFQYYEKEERGRGNFPDRFSARQFPNYSSELNVNALLLGDSALYLCASSPGQGGLAGKETQYFGPGTRLLVL.